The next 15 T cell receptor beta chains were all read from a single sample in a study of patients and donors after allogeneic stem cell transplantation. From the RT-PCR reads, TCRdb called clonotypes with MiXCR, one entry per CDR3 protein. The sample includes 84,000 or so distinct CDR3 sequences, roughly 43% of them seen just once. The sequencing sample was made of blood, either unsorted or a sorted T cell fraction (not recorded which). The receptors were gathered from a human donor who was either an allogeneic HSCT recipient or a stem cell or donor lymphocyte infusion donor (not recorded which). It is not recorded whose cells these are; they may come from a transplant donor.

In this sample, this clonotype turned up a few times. The CDR3 here is CASSPVGRLARGGYTF. The DNA of the CDR3 is TGTGCCAGCAGCCCAGTCGGCAGACTGGCTCGGGGGGGCTACACCTTC. The J gene is TRBJ1-2, the V gene TRBV7-2, with D perhaps TRBD1 (5 bases). The germline V and J ends were trimmed by 5 bases and 8 bases, with 24 bases remaining between them. This CDR3 contains 16 residues. CDR1 is SGHTA, CDR2 FQGNSA, per germline. Using reference TRBV7-2 and TRBJ1-2 for the parts outside the CDR3, the full variable domain is GAGVSQSPSNKVTEKGKDVELRCDPISGHTALYWYRQSLGQGLEFLIYFQGNSAPDKSGLPSDRFSAERTGGSVSTLTIQRTQQEDSAVYLCASSPVGRLARGGYTFGSGTRLTVV.

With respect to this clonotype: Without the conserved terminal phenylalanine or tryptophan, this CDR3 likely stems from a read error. The CDR3 spells CSTAGTEAFL. CDR3 DNA: TGCAGCACTGCCGGGACCGAAGCTTTCTTG. The V and J genes are TRBV29-1 and TRBJ1-1; TRBD1 is a possible D gene (5 bases). Germline V gene sequence: CDR1 SQVTM, CDR2 ANQGSEA. The CDR3 is 10 residues long. V was cut by 8 bases and J by 8 bases, with 12 bases left in between.

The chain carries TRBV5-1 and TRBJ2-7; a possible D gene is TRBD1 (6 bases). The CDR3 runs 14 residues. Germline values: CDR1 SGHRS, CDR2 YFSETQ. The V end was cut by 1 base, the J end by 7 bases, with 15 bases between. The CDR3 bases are TGCGCCAGCAGCTTGAACCGGGACATCCGGGAGCAGTACTTC. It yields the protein CASSLNRDIREQYF.

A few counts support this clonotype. Here the CDR3 reads CASNPSGGLGNTEAFF. CDR3 DNA: TGTGCCAGCAACCCCTCGGGGGGGCTAGGCAACACTGAAGCTTTCTTT. V and J are TRBV28 and TRBJ1-1; perhaps TRBD1 as D (6 bases). The CDR3 loop spans 16 amino acids. Germline-derived CDR1 and CDR2 are MDHEN and SYDVKM. The V end was cut by 7 bases, the J end by 2 bases, with 20 bases between.

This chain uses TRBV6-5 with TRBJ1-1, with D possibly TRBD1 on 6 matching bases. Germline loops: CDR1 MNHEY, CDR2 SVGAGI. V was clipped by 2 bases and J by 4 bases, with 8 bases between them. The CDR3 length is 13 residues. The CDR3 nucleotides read TGTGCCAGCAGTTACCCACAGGGCACTGAAGCTTTCTTT. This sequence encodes CASSYPQGTEAFF.

In DNA form, the CDR3 reads TGCAGTGCTACCTCCGGGACAGTTAGCAATCAGCCCCAGCATTTT. Its translation is CSATSGTVSNQPQHF. The chain links TRBV20-1 to TRBJ1-5; 7 bases fit TRBD1. With V trimmed by 4 bases and J by 0 bases, 6 bases remained unmatched. CDR1 and CDR2 (germline): DFQATT, SNEGSKA (reference sequence). This CDR3 is built from 15 residues.

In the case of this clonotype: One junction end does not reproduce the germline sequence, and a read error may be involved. Here the CDR3 DNA reads TGTGCCAGCAGCCCAGCATCTCGTTACGGTGGCTTCACCTTC. It yields the protein CASSPASRYGGFTF. The rearrangement joins TRBV11-2 to TRBJ1-2; no clear D gene. The CDR3 extends over 14 amino acids. CDR1 and CDR2 (germline): SGHAT, FQNNGV.

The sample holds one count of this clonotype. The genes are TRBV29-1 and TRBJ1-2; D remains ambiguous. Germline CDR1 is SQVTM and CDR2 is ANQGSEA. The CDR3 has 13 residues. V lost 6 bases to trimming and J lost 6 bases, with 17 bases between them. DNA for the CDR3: TGCAGCGTGACGGGAAAGGGCTTTGATGGCTACACCTTC. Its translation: CSVTGKGFDGYTF. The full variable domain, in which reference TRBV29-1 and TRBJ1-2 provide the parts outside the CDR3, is SAVISQKPSRDICQRGTSLTIQCQVDSQVTMMFWYRQQPGQSLTLIATANQGSEATYESGFVIDKFPISRPNLTFSTLTVSNMSPEDSSIYLCSVTGKGFDGYTFGSGTRLTVV.

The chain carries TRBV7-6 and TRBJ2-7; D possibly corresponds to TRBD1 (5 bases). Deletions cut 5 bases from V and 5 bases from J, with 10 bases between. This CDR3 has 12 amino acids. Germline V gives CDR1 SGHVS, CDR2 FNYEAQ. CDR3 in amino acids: CASSTGWDEQYF. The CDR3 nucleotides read TGTGCCAGCAGCACAGGTTGGGACGAGCAGTACTTC.

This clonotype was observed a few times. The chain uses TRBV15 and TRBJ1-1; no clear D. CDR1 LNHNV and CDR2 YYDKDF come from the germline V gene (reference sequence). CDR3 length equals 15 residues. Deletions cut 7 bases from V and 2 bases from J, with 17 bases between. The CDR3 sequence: CATTLNKGINTEAFF. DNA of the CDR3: TGTGCCACCACCCTAAACAAAGGGATCAACACTGAAGCTTTCTTT.

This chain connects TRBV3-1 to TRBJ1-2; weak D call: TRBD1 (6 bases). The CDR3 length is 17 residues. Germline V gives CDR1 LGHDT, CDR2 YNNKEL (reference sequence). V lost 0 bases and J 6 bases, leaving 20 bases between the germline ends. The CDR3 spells CASSQDYSSGVPNGYTF. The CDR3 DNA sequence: TGTGCCAGCAGCCAAGACTACTCCTCAGGGGTCCCCAATGGCTACACCTTC.

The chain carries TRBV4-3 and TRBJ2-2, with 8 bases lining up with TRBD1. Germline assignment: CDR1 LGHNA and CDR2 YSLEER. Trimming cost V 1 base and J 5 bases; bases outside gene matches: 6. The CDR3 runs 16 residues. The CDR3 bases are TGCGCCAGCAGCCAAGCGACAGGGGTTGGTACCGGGGAGCTGTTTTTT. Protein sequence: CASSQATGVGTGELFF.

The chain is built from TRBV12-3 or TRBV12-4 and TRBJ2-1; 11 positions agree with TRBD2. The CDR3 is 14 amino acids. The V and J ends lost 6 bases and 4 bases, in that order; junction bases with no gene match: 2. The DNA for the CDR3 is TGTGCCAGCAGCTGGACTAGCGGGTACAATGAGCAGTTCTTC. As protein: CASSWTSGYNEQFF.

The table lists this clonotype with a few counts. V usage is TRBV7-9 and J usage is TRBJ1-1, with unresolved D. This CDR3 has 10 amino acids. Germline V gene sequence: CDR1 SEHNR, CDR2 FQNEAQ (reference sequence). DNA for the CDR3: TGTGCTAGCTACAGAGCTGAAGCTTTCTTT. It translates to CASYRAEAFF.

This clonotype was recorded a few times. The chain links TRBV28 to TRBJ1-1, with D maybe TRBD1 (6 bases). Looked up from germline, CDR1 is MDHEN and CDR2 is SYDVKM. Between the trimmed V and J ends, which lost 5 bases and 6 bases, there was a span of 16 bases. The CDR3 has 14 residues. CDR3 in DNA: TGTGCCAGCAGTCTAATACAGGGATCCGCTGAAGCTTTCTTT. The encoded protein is CASSLIQGSAEAFF.